A single sample is the source of the 5 T cell receptor beta chains below, sequenced in a study of control samples from healthy donors and cancer patients (dated by TCRdb to 2020 to 2021). The library was generated by the immunoSEQ multiplex PCR assay. TCRdb limited this immuneACCESS table to in-frame rearrangements with V and J called. A share of clones is missing; checked studies link under half to unresolved V genes, and the rest is unexplained. Counted in this sample were about 49,000 clones; about 92% of them appeared once. 0.7% to 0.85% of the sample goes to the ten largest clones. The specimen was PBMCs. The receptors stem from a man aged 30-40 years with colorectal cancer.

The chain employs TRBV20-1 and TRBJ1-2; D possibly corresponds to TRBD1 (5 bases). Trimming stripped 3 bases from V and 7 bases from J, with 9 bases between. The CDR3 extends over 11 amino acids. Germline V gives CDR1 DFQATT, CDR2 SNEGSKA (reference sequence). The CDR3 DNA reads TGCAGTGCTAGGGGGCCGGTTGGCTACACCTTC. It specifies CSARGPVGYTF.

The V gene is TRBV12-3 or TRBV12-4, the J gene TRBJ1-1; maybe TRBD1 (6 bases). The V end lost 7 bases, the J end lost 9 bases, and 15 bases lay between the germline ends. This CDR3 comprises 12 residues. The CDR3 spells CASTRGGGKAFF. The DNA of the CDR3 is TGTGCCAGCACCAGGGGAGGGGGGAAAGCTTTCTTT.

The chain couples TRBV27 to TRBJ1-3; perhaps TRBD1 as D (6 bases). V gave up 4 bases and J gave up 8 bases, with 21 bases separating them. Germline CDR1 MNHEY, CDR2 SMNVEV (reference sequence). The CDR3 totals 16 residues. CDR3 DNA: TGTGCCAGCAGTTCTAGAGGGGGGTATGTTGGCGACACCATATATTTT. It translates to CASSSRGGYVGDTIYF.

The V call is TRBV7-6, the J call TRBJ2-1, with 8 bases that match TRBD2. The length of the CDR3 is 16 residues. Unmatched junction bases numbered 10, after V lost 3 bases and J lost 6 bases. Germline V gene data show CDR1 as SGHVS and CDR2 as FNYEAQ. CDR3 in amino acids: CASSLMSGGVGNEQFF. The CDR3 region has the DNA TGTGCCAGCAGCTTGATGAGCGGGGGAGTGGGCAATGAGCAGTTCTTC. The entire variable domain, with the rest obtained from reference TRBV7-6 and TRBJ2-1, is as follows: GAGVSQSPRYKVTKRGQDVALRCDPISGHVSLYWYRQALGQGPEFLTYFNYEAQQDKSGLPNDRFSAERPEGSISTLTIQRTEQRDSAMYRCASSLMSGGVGNEQFFGPGTRLTVL.

The chain uses TRBV2 and TRBJ2-7, with TRBD2 as a possible D gene (6 bases). The CDR3 sequence is 13 residues long. V lost 4 bases and J lost 7, with 14 bases in between. Germline CDR1 and CDR2: SNHLY and FYNNEI. CDR3 protein: CASSVTSWGEQYV. As DNA, the CDR3 is TGTGCCAGCAGTGTAACTAGCTGGGGGGAGCAGTACGTC.